What follows are 32 T cell receptor beta chains derived from one specimen sequenced in a study of CD8+ T cells in alopecia areata. The authors extracted RNA and reverse transcribed it into cDNA as the sequencing template. Only in-frame clones appear in the TCRdb table, and some are missing; sequencing was by immunoSEQ multiplex PCR. The data hold 95,000 to 120,000 clones, with approximately 59% observed a single time. What was sequenced was CD8+ T cells sorted from blood. The receptors originated from a human donor in good health.

This clone was seen a handful of times. This sequence joins TRBV6-6 and TRBJ1-2; D possibly corresponds to TRBD1 (5 bases). The V end lost 6 bases, the J end lost 7 bases, and 15 bases lay between the germline ends. The CDR3 loop spans 13 amino acids. CDR1 is MNHNY and CDR2 is SVGAGI in the germline V gene (reference sequence). The DNA of the CDR3 is TGTGCCAGCAGCCCGACAGAGTCCGGTGGCTACACCTTC. Its translation: CASSPTESGGYTF.

The chain uses TRBV13 and TRBJ2-1, with TRBD2 matching 9 bases. The CDR3 totals 16 residues. Unmatched junction bases numbered 7, after V lost 3 bases and J lost 4 bases. Germline CDR1 is PRHDT and CDR2 is FYEKMQ (reference sequence). CDR3 bases: TGTGCCAGCAGCTTGGGAGCGGGGGGCCTATACAATGAGCAGTTCTTC. Encoded protein: CASSLGAGGLYNEQFF.

This clone turned up a few times. The rearrangement joins TRBV6-5 to TRBJ2-7; D unclear. The germline V and J ends were trimmed by 0 bases and 6 bases, with 9 bases remaining between them. CDR1 MNHEY and CDR2 SVGAGI come from the germline V gene. This CDR3 comprises 13 residues. In nucleotides, the CDR3 is TGTGCCAGCAGTTACTCGATCCCGAGCGAGCAGTACTTC. It translates to CASSYSIPSEQYF.

This chain uses TRBV7-9 with TRBJ2-1, with D perhaps TRBD1 or TRBD2 (5 bases each). V was pared by 5 bases and J by 11 bases, with 10 bases between. This CDR3 comprises 11 residues. Germline V lookup: CDR1 SEHNR, CDR2 FQNEAQ (reference sequence). In DNA, the CDR3 is TGTGCCAGCAGCGGGGACGTTAAGCAGTTCTTC. The encoded protein is CASSGDVKQFF.

This clone was found once. The rearrangement uses TRBV4-2 and TRBJ2-7; the D is unclear. The V end lost 0 bases, the J end lost 1 base, and 10 bases lay between the germline ends. Germline CDR1 and CDR2: LGHNA and YNFKEQ. The CDR3 is 15 residues long. As DNA, the CDR3 is TGTGCCAGCAGCCAAGACCGAACGTCTTCCTACGAGCAGTACTTC. Encoded protein: CASSQDRTSSYEQYF.

This chain links TRBV9 with TRBJ1-2; possibly TRBD1 for D (5 bases). The CDR3 totals 14 residues. From germline, CDR1 is SGDLS and CDR2 YYNGEE. V lost 0 bases and J lost 4, with 10 bases in between. The CDR3 DNA sequence: TGTGCCAGCAGCGTAGGCGGGGGATCCTATGGCTACACCTTC. This sequence encodes CASSVGGGSYGYTF.

The chain joins TRBV9 to TRBJ1-5, with D unresolved. CDR3 length: 13 residues. V lost 0 bases, J lost 4 bases, and 5 bases lay in between. Germline values: CDR1 SGDLS, CDR2 YYNGEE. The CDR3 sequence is CASSVDGNQPQHF. The CDR3 region has the DNA TGTGCCAGCAGCGTAGACGGAAATCAGCCCCAGCATTTT. The variable domain in full, with the rest retrieved from reference TRBV9 and TRBJ1-5, is DSGVTQTPKHLITATGQRVTLRCSPRSGDLSVYWYQQSLDQGLQFLIQYYNGEERAKGNILERFSAQQFPDLHSELNLSSLELGDSALYFCASSVDGNQPQHFGDGTRLSIL.

This chain links TRBV13 with TRBJ2-1; TRBD1 agrees at 10 bases. V lost 5 bases and J lost 2; bases outside the gene matches: 9. CDR3 size: 17 residues. CDR1 PRHDT and CDR2 FYEKMQ come from the germline V gene (reference sequence). The CDR3 coding sequence is TGTGCCAGCAGCCCGGGGACAGGGGCAACGACCTACAATGAGCAGTTCTTC. This codes for CASSPGTGATTYNEQFF.

The chain combines TRBV30 with TRBJ2-7; D is possibly TRBD2 (6 bases). Germline V CDR1 and CDR2: GTSNPN, SVGIG (reference sequence). The germline V and J ends were trimmed by 0 bases and 7 bases, with 10 bases remaining between them. There are 12 residues in the CDR3. As DNA, the CDR3 is TGTGCCTGGAGTGTACTAGCTTGGGAGCAGTACTTC. The encoded protein is CAWSVLAWEQYF. Supplemented by reference TRBV30 and TRBJ2-7, the full variable domain reads SQTIHQWPATLVQPVGSPLSLECTVEGTSNPNLYWYRQAAGRGLQLLFYSVGIGQISSEVPQNLSASRPQDRQFILSSKKLLLSDSGFYLCAWSVLAWEQYFGPGTRLTVT.

This clone was picked up one time. This chain joins TRBV4-3 and TRBJ1-1; D gene ambiguous. Germline CDR1 is LGHNA and CDR2 is YSLEER. The CDR3 has 14 residues. The ends were cut back, 2 bases at V and 1 base at J, with 8 bases in the middle. The CDR3 spells CASSQSPGNTEAFF. The CDR3 nucleotides are TGCGCCAGCAGCCAATCCCCGGGGAACACTGAAGCTTTCTTT.

The rearrangement joins TRBV27 to TRBJ1-1, with D tentatively TRBD1 (5 bases). The CDR3 is made up of 16 amino acids. Germline CDR1 reads MNHEY; CDR2 reads SMNVEV (reference sequence). The ends were cut back, 7 bases at V and 3 bases at J, with 21 bases in the middle. The CDR3 protein is CASKPGTAVAYTEAFF. CDR3 nucleotide sequence: TGTGCCAGCAAGCCCGGGACCGCCGTAGCGTACACTGAAGCTTTCTTT.

The J gene is TRBJ2-7, the V gene TRBV28, with 11 bases matching TRBD2. Trimming took 5 bases from V and 0 from J; bases not matched to a gene: 6. Germline V CDR1 and CDR2: MDHEN, SYDVKM. CDR3 length: 16 amino acids. The CDR3 region has the DNA TGTGCCAGCAGTCCGCGACTAGCGGGGACCTCCTACGAGCAGTACTTC. Amino acids: CASSPRLAGTSYEQYF. Using reference TRBV28 and TRBJ2-7 for the parts outside the CDR3, the full variable domain is DVKVTQSSRYLVKRTGEKVFLECVQDMDHENMFWYRQDPGLGLRLIYFSYDVKMKEKGDIPEGYSVSREKKERFSLILESASTNQTSMYLCASSPRLAGTSYEQYFGPGTRLTVT.

This clone was seen a handful of times. The chain carries TRBV5-6 and TRBJ2-1; 12 nucleotides match TRBD2. The germline gives CDR1 SGHDT, CDR2 YYEEEE. The CDR3 loop spans 14 amino acids. Trimming cost V 2 bases and J 9 bases; bases outside gene matches: 3. The CDR3 loop reads CASSLPTSGSEQFF. CDR3 bases: TGTGCCAGCAGCTTACCGACTAGCGGGAGTGAGCAGTTCTTC.

The table lists this clone with a few counts. The chain carries TRBV5-6 and TRBJ2-1; 7 bases map to TRBD2. The length of the CDR3 is 14 residues. J was trimmed by 9 bases and V by 4 bases; bases with no gene match: 10. The germline CDR1 and CDR2 sequences are SGHDT and YYEEEE. CDR3 sequence: CASSQGLGDREQFF. Here the CDR3 DNA reads TGTGCCAGCAGCCAAGGACTAGGCGACCGTGAGCAGTTCTTC.

The chain combines TRBV4-3 with TRBJ2-2, with D maybe TRBD2 (6 bases). The CDR3 has 16 residues. Deletions cut 1 base from V and 2 bases from J, with 11 bases between. The germline V gene has CDR1 LGHNA and CDR2 YSLEER. The CDR3 here is CASSQGWGENTGELFF. The CDR3 coding sequence is TGCGCCAGCAGCCAAGGTTGGGGGGAAAACACCGGGGAGCTGTTTTTT.

The V and J genes are TRBV6-6 and TRBJ2-5, with TRBD1 matching 8 bases. The CDR3 consists of 15 residues. Germline trimming cut 8 bases from V and 2 bases from J; bases unmatched to any gene: 10. CDR1 and CDR2 (germline): MNHNY, SVGAGI (reference sequence). CDR3 coding DNA: TGTGCCAGCGGCTGGGGCAGGGGGCCTCAAGAGACCCAGTACTTC. It is translated as CASGWGRGPQETQYF.

The CDR3 spells CASSLGRGGYTF. CDR3 sequence (DNA): TGTGCCAGCAGCTTAGGACGGGGCGGCTACACCTTC. The chain uses TRBV13 and TRBJ1-2; the D gene is possibly TRBD1 (5 bases). The CDR3 runs 12 residues. CDR1 is PRHDT, CDR2 FYEKMQ, per germline (reference sequence). Trimming pared 0 bases from V and 8 bases from J, leaving 7 bases between.

This clone was detected once. The CDR3 spells CAIPIRGNEQFF. CDR3 DNA sequence: TGTGCCATCCCGATTCGGGGTAATGAGCAGTTCTTC. This chain uses TRBV2 with TRBJ2-1; D may be TRBD2 (5 bases). The germline CDR1 and CDR2 sequences are SNHLY and FYNNEI. V was shortened by 10 bases and J by 7 bases, with 14 bases between the two germline ends. The CDR3 runs to 12 residues.

Only a few counts were recorded for this clone. The chain combines TRBV5-1 with TRBJ1-5; D gene uncertain. The germline V gene has CDR1 SGHRS and CDR2 YFSETQ. The CDR3 loop spans 10 amino acids. Trimming removed 7 bases at V and 6 bases at J, with 5 bases between. The CDR3 nucleotides read TGCGCCAGCGCCCTTCAGCCCCAGCATTTT. It encodes CASALQPQHF.

This clone turned up a few times. The chain recombines TRBV9 with TRBJ2-5, with TRBD2 identical over 8 bases. Germline trimming cut 3 bases from V and 4 bases from J; bases unmatched to any gene: 8. Germline V gene sequence: CDR1 SGDLS, CDR2 YYNGEE. This CDR3 spans 15 amino acids. The CDR3 DNA follows: TGTGCCAGCAGCGGAGCGGGGGACCCCGGAGAGACCCAGTACTTC. The encoded protein is CASSGAGDPGETQYF.

The V gene is TRBV9, the J gene TRBJ1-3, with D perhaps matching TRBD1 (6 bases). Per germline, CDR1 SGDLS and CDR2 YYNGEE. V was pared by 0 bases and J by 4 bases, with 14 bases between. CDR3 length: 16 residues. The CDR3 nucleotides read TGTGCCAGCAGCGTAGGTGTGGGGGCGCCGGGAAACACCATATATTTT. Amino acids: CASSVGVGAPGNTIYF.

This clone was counted ten times or more. The CDR3 is CASSLVGNEKLFF. The CDR3 nucleotides are TGTGCCAGCAGCTTAGTGGGGAATGAAAAACTGTTTTTT. The chain links TRBV13 to TRBJ1-4; D ambiguous. The CDR3 length is 13 residues. The ends were cut back, 1 base at V and 5 bases at J, with 5 bases in the middle. Germline V lookup: CDR1 PRHDT, CDR2 FYEKMQ (reference sequence).

This sequence joins TRBV13 and TRBJ1-1; D not resolved. Trimming stripped 8 bases from V and 1 base from J, with 8 bases between. CDR3 length equals 12 residues. In germline, CDR1 is PRHDT, CDR2 FYEKMQ (reference sequence). The DNA of the CDR3 is TGTGCCAGCGGGAAGGAGAACACTGAAGCTTTCTTT. As protein: CASGKENTEAFF.

The chain employs TRBV13 and TRBJ2-7; TRBD1 matches 10 bases. V trimming: 0 bases; J trimming: 3 bases; junction bases outside the gene matches: 11. CDR1 is PRHDT, CDR2 FYEKMQ, per germline (reference sequence). The CDR3 extends over 18 amino acids. In nucleotides, the CDR3 is TGTGCCAGCAGCTTAGGTTTATGGGACAGGGGTCTCCACTACGAGCAGTACTTC. It encodes CASSLGLWDRGLHYEQYF.

V usage is TRBV7-2 and J usage is TRBJ2-5; the D is unclear. In germline, CDR1 is SGHTA, CDR2 FQGNSA. V was clipped by 1 base and J by 5 bases, with 17 bases between them. This CDR3 has 16 amino acids. The DNA of the CDR3 is TGTGCCAGCAGCTTAGGAACAATGCTTTCCGTTGAGACCCAGTACTTC. Its translation: CASSLGTMLSVETQYF.

This clone was counted between two and nine times. This rearrangement joins TRBV13 to TRBJ1-2; 10 bases are shared with TRBD1. The CDR3 covers 16 residues. Trimming took 6 bases from V and 7 from J; bases not matched to a gene: 14. Germline V gene data show CDR1 as PRHDT and CDR2 as FYEKMQ (reference sequence). Here the CDR3 DNA reads TGTGCCAGCAGAGTAATGGGGACAGGGGCGTACGGTGGCTACACCTTC. Protein sequence: CASRVMGTGAYGGYTF.

This rearrangement joins TRBV5-1 to TRBJ2-4; D ambiguous. The germline V and J ends were trimmed by 0 bases and 0 bases, with 13 bases remaining between them. The CDR3 sequence is 17 residues long. Germline V gene sequence: CDR1 SGHRS, CDR2 YFSETQ. CDR3 sequence: CASSLGHPLLAKNIQYF. The CDR3 DNA reads TGCGCCAGCAGCTTGGGACACCCGCTGCTAGCCAAAAACATTCAGTACTTC.

The chain combines TRBV5-6 with TRBJ1-1; 9 bases align to TRBD1. This CDR3 is 16 amino acids long. The V and J ends lost 5 bases and 1 base, in that order; junction bases with no gene match: 9. Germline V gene sequence: CDR1 SGHDT, CDR2 YYEEEE. CDR3 sequence: CASRDMGQGWNTEAFF. In nucleotides, the CDR3 is TGTGCCAGCAGAGACATGGGACAGGGATGGAACACTGAAGCTTTCTTT.

V usage is TRBV2 and J usage is TRBJ1-2, with 7 bases matching TRBD1. This CDR3 region has 12 residues. CDR1 is SNHLY, CDR2 FYNNEI, per germline. The ends lost 9 bases at V and 6 bases at J; junction bases unmatched: 7. CDR3 DNA: TGTGCCAGTCCAGGGGGGGAGCATGGCTACACCTTC. Translating gives CASPGGEHGYTF.

V is TRBV6-5 and J is TRBJ1-1, with no clear D. The CDR3 runs to 14 residues. Looked up from germline, CDR1 is MNHEY and CDR2 is SVGAGI. V was pared by 2 bases and J by 1 base, with 8 bases between. CDR3 sequence reads: CASSYPGSNTEAFF. The CDR3 DNA sequence: TGTGCCAGCAGTTACCCCGGGTCGAACACTGAAGCTTTCTTT.

The V call is TRBV2, the J call TRBJ2-2, with D perhaps TRBD1 (5 bases). Trimming stripped 4 bases from V and 0 bases from J, with 9 bases between. The V gene's germline CDR1 is SNHLY and CDR2 FYNNEI. The CDR3 loop spans 15 amino acids. This CDR3 is CASSVWTSNTGELFF. As DNA, the CDR3 is TGTGCCAGCAGTGTTTGGACATCGAACACCGGGGAGCTGTTTTTT.

In its sample, this clone was seen a few times. J is TRBJ2-4 and V is TRBV25-1; 7 bases map to TRBD2. This CDR3 comprises 13 residues. The J segment lost 6 bases and the V segment lost 4 bases, leaving 3 bases of the junction unmatched. Germline V lookup: CDR1 MGHDK, CDR2 SYGVNS. CDR3 sequence reads: CASSAGLGNIQYF. The CDR3 nucleotides are TGTGCCAGCAGTGCAGGACTAGGAAACATTCAGTACTTC.